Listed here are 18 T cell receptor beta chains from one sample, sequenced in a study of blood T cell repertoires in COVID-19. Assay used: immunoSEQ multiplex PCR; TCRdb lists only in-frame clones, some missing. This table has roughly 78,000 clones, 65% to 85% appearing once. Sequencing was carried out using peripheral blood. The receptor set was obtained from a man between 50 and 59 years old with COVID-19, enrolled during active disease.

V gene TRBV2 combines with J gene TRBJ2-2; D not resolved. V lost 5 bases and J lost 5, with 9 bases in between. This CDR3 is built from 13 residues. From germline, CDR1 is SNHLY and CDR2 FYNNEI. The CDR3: CASSTQWTGELFF. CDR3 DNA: TGTGCCAGCAGTACCCAGTGGACCGGGGAGCTGTTTTTT.

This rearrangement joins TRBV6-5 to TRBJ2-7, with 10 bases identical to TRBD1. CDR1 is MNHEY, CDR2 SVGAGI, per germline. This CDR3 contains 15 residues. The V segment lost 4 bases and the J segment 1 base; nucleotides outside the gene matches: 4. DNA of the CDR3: TGTGCCAGCAGTTCTGGACAGGGGGGTTCCTACGAGCAGTACTTC. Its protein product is CASSSGQGGSYEQYF.

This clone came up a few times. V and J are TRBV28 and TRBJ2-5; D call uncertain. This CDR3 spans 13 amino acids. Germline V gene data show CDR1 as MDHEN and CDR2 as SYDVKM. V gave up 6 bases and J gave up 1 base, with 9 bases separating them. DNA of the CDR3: TGTGCCAGCAGAACAAACCTCCAAGAGACCCAGTACTTC. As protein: CASRTNLQETQYF.

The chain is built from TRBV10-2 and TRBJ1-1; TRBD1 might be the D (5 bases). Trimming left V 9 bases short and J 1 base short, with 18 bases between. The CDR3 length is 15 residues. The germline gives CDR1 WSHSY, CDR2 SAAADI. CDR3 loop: CASSRGTVQNTEAFF. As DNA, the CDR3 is TGCGCCAGTAGTCGCGGGACTGTTCAGAACACTGAAGCTTTCTTT.

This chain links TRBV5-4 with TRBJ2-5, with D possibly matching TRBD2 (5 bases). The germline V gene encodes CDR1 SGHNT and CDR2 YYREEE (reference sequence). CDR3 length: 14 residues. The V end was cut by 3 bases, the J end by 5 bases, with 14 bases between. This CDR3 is CASSSGFRGETQYF. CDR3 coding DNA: TGTGCCAGCAGCTCGGGATTTAGAGGGGAGACCCAGTACTTC.

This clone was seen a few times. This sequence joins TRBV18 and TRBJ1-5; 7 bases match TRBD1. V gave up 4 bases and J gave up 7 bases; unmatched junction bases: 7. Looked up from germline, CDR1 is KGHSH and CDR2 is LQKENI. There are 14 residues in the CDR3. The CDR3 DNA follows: TGTGCCAGCTCACGACAGGGTTTGGGGCAGCCCCAGCATTTT. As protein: CASSRQGLGQPQHF. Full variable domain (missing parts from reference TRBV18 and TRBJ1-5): NAGVMQNPRHLVRRRGQEARLRCSPMKGHSHVYWYRQLPEEGLKFMVYLQKENIIDESGMPKERFSAEFPKEGPSILRIQQVVRGDSAAYFCASSRQGLGQPQHFGDGTRLSIL.

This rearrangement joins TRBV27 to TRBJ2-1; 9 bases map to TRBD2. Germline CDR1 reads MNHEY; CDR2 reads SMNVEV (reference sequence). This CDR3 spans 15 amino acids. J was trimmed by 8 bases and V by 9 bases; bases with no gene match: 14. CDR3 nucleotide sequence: TGTGCCAGTAAGCGTAGCGGGAGTCGAGGAGATGAGCAGTTCTTC. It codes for CASKRSGSRGDEQFF.

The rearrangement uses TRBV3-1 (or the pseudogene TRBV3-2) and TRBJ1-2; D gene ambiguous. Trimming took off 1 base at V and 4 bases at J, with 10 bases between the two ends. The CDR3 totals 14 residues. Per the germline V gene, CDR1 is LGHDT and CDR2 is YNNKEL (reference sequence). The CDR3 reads CASSQGTGSYGYTF. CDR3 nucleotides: TGTGCCAGCAGCCAAGGAACCGGTTCCTATGGCTACACCTTC.

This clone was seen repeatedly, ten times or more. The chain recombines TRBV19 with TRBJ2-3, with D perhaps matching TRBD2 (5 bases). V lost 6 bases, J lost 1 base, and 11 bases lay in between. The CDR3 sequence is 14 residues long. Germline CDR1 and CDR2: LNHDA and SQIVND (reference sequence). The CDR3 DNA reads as TGTGCCAGTAGCCTGGTCGGGGGCACAGATACGCAGTATTTT. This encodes CASSLVGGTDTQYF.

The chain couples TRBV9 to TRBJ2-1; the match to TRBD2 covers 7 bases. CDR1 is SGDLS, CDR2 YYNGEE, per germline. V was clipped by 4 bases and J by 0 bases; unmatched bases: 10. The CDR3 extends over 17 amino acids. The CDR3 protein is CASSLPREASSYNEQFF. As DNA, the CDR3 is TGTGCCAGCAGCCTGCCCCGGGAGGCCAGCTCCTACAATGAGCAGTTCTTC.

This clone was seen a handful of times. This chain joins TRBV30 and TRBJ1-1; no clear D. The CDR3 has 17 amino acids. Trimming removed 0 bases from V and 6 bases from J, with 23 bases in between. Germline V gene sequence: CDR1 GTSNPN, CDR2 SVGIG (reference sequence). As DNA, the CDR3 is TGTGCCTGGAGTGTACGGGGTCTGAAGAGCACGACGGCTGAAGCTTTCTTT. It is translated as CAWSVRGLKSTTAEAFF.

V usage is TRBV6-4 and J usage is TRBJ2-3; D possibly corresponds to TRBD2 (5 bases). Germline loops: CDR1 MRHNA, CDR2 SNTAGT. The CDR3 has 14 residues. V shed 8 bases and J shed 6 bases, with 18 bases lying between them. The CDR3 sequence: CASARKLGSDTQYF. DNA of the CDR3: TGTGCCAGCGCCCGAAAACTAGGCTCTGATACGCAGTATTTT.

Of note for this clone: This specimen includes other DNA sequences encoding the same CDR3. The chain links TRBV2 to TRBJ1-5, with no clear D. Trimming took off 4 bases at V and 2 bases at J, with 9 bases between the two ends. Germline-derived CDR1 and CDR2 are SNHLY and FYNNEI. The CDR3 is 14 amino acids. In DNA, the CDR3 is TGTGCCAGCAGTGGTACCGGGGGCAATCAGCCCCAGCATTTT. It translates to CASSGTGGNQPQHF.

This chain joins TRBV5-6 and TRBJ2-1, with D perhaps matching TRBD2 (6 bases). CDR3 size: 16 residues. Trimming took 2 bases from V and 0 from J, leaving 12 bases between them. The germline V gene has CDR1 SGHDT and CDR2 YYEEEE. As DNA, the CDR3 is TGTGCCAGCAGCTTTGGGGGACTGAGCTCCTACAATGAGCAGTTCTTC. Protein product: CASSFGGLSSYNEQFF.

DNA of the CDR3: TGTGCCAGCTCAGTAGCAACTAATGAAAAACTGTTTTTT. This sequence encodes CASSVATNEKLFF. This rearrangement joins TRBV18 to TRBJ1-4, with D uncertain. Trimming took 5 bases from V and 0 from J, leaving 4 bases between them. The CDR3 runs 13 residues. CDR1 is KGHSH and CDR2 is LQKENI in the germline V gene.

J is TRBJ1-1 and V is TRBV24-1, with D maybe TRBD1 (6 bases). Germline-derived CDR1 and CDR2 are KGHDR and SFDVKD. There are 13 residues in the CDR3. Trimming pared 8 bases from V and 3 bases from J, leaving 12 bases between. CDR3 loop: CATKGVRDTEAFF. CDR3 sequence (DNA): TGTGCCACCAAGGGGGTCAGGGACACTGAAGCTTTCTTT.

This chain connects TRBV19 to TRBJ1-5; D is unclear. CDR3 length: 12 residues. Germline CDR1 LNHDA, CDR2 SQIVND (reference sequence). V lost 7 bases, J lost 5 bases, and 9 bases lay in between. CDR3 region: CASNLADQPQHF. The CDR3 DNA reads TGTGCCAGTAATTTGGCAGATCAGCCCCAGCATTTT.

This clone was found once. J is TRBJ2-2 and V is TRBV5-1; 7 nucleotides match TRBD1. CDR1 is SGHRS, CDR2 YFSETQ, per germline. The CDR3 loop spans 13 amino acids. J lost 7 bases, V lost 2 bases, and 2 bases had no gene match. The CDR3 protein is CASSFDRDGELFF. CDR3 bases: TGCGCCAGCAGCTTTGACAGGGACGGGGAGCTGTTTTTT.